These 20 T cell receptor beta chains were sequenced from one sample in a study of Ad26.COV2.S vaccination and SARS-CoV-2 variants. As for treatment: over 15 received Ad26.COV2.S at low or high dose, single or two shots; about 5 received placebo; per-sample allocation not given. Day 63 after the first vaccine or placebo injection was the time point for sampling. The method was immunoSEQ multiplex PCR; TCRdb's version includes in-frame clones alone and lacks a portion of them. This table has about 400,000 clones, about 88% appearing once. The specimen was peripheral blood, collected in a trial of Ad26.COV2.S vaccine versus placebo. Receptor source: a person between 18 and 65 years old who received the Ad26.COV2.S COVID-19 vaccine or a placebo.

The V and J genes are TRBV5-1 and TRBJ2-2, with D possibly matching TRBD1 (6 bases). Trimming cost V 1 base and J 2 bases, with 15 bases left between them. Germline V CDR1 and CDR2: SGHRS, YFSETQ. The CDR3 loop spans 17 amino acids. CDR3 in amino acids: CASSLTPGQANTGELFF. The CDR3 nucleotides read TGCGCCAGCAGCTTGACTCCGGGACAAGCAAACACCGGGGAGCTGTTTTTT.

The rearrangement uses TRBV2 and TRBJ2-7; TRBD1 might be the D (6 bases). The CDR3 covers 12 residues. Germline V gives CDR1 SNHLY, CDR2 FYNNEI. Trimming took 2 bases from V and 6 from J, leaving 8 bases between them. The CDR3 bases are TGTGCCAGCAGTGAACTCAGGGGCGAGCAGTACTTC. It encodes CASSELRGEQYF.

V usage is TRBV19 and J usage is TRBJ2-1, with 8 nucleotides matching TRBD2. Trimming removed 4 bases from V and 6 bases from J; junction bases left unmatched: 14. Germline V gene data show CDR1 as LNHDA and CDR2 as SQIVND (reference sequence). The CDR3 has 17 amino acids. The CDR3 DNA reads TGTGCCAGTAGTACCCACCTACCGGGAGGGCCGGGCAATGAGCAGTTCTTC. The encoded protein is CASSTHLPGGPGNEQFF. The whole variable domain, filled in from reference TRBV19 and TRBJ2-1, reads DGGITQSPKYLFRKEGQNVTLSCEQNLNHDAMYWYRQDPGQGLRLIYYSQIVNDFQKGDIAEGYSVSREKKESFPLTVTSAQKNPTAFYLCASSTHLPGGPGNEQFFGPGTRLTVL.

This sequence joins TRBV9 and TRBJ1-2; TRBD1 matches 7 bases. V shed 0 bases, J shed 4 bases, and the junction held 3 bases outside the gene matches. CDR1 and CDR2 (germline): SGDLS, YYNGEE. The CDR3 is 14 amino acids. The CDR3 nucleotides read TGTGCCAGCAGCGTAGAGACAGGGAGCTATGGCTACACCTTC. It codes for CASSVETGSYGYTF.

This clone was counted a single time. This chain links TRBV10-3 with TRBJ2-3; 10 positions agree with TRBD1. The junction had 12 bases not matched to a gene; V was cut back by 0 bases and J by 0 bases. Germline-derived CDR1 and CDR2 are ENHRY and SYGVKD. This CDR3 has 20 residues. CDR3 sequence: CAISESRRTGGTSSTDTQYF. CDR3 coding DNA: TGTGCCATCAGTGAGTCTAGAAGGACAGGGGGGACTTCTAGCACAGATACGCAGTATTTT.

This chain links TRBV5-1 with TRBJ2-7; 7 bases agree with TRBD1. This CDR3 comprises 14 residues. Germline CDR1 and CDR2: SGHRS and YFSETQ. V was pared by 7 bases and J by 2 bases, with 9 bases of the junction left unmatched. The CDR3 DNA sequence: TGCGCCAGCGGGCCGGGACAGAGAGCCTACGAGCAGTACTTC. Protein product: CASGPGQRAYEQYF. The whole variable domain, filled in from reference TRBV5-1 and TRBJ2-7, reads KAGVTQTPRYLIKTRGQQVTLSCSPISGHRSVSWYQQTPGQGLQFLFEYFSETQRNKGNFPGRFSGRQFSNSRSEMNVSTLELGDSALYLCASGPGQRAYEQYFGPGTRLTVT.

CDR3 protein: CASSSLDRDQETQYF. As DNA, the CDR3 is TGTGCCAGCAGTTCCCTCGACAGGGACCAAGAGACCCAGTACTTC. V gene TRBV28 combines with J gene TRBJ2-5; TRBD1 agrees at 7 bases. V shed 4 bases, J shed 0 bases, and the junction held 5 bases outside the gene matches. Germline V gene sequence: CDR1 MDHEN, CDR2 SYDVKM. The CDR3 contains 15 residues.

This chain joins TRBV24-1 and TRBJ2-3; a weak D match, TRBD2 (5 bases). The CDR3 contains 14 residues. V lost 4 bases and J 1 base, leaving 8 bases between the germline ends. The V gene's germline CDR1 is KGHDR and CDR2 SFDVKD. The CDR3 sequence is CATSDLARTDTQYF. The CDR3 nucleotides are TGTGCCACCAGTGACTTAGCGCGCACAGATACGCAGTATTTT.

This chain uses TRBV7-2 with TRBJ2-1; 13 positions agree with TRBD2. The CDR3 spans 16 residues. Losses at the gene ends were 0 bases for V and 10 bases for J; bases not matched to a gene: 6. The germline V gene encodes CDR1 SGHTA and CDR2 FQGNSA. The CDR3 region has the DNA TGTGCCAGCAGCTTAGCCGGGACTAGCGGGATGGAGGAGCAGTTCTTC. The encoded protein is CASSLAGTSGMEEQFF.

This chain uses TRBV5-6 with TRBJ1-1; tentatively, D is TRBD1 (6 bases). The CDR3 is 13 amino acids. Looked up from germline, CDR1 is SGHDT and CDR2 is YYEEEE. V was shortened by 2 bases and J by 10 bases, with 15 bases between the two germline ends. CDR3 amino acids: CASSLRGSRGAFF. CDR3 DNA sequence: TGTGCCAGCAGCTTAAGGGGGTCGAGGGGAGCTTTCTTT.

The genes are TRBV9 and TRBJ2-2, with TRBD2 matching 13 bases. The germline CDR1 and CDR2 sequences are SGDLS and YYNGEE. V lost 4 bases, J lost 3 bases, and 6 bases stayed unmatched. The CDR3 totals 17 residues. The CDR3 bases are TGTGCCAGCAGCTCCTGGACTAGCGGGAGAGACACCGGGGAGCTGTTTTTT. Amino acids: CASSSWTSGRDTGELFF.

The V gene is TRBV18, the J gene TRBJ1-5, with 11 bases identical to TRBD1. This CDR3 is 16 amino acids long. The trim removed 3 bases at V and 6 bases at J, leaving 7 bases unmatched. Germline CDR1 is KGHSH and CDR2 is LQKENI. CDR3 region: CASSPAGTGGVQPQHF. The CDR3 DNA reads as TGTGCCAGCTCACCCGCTGGGACAGGGGGAGTTCAGCCCCAGCATTTT.

A few counts support this clone. This sequence joins TRBV28 and TRBJ1-5; perhaps TRBD1 as D (6 bases). The CDR3 runs to 14 residues. The germline V gene encodes CDR1 MDHEN and CDR2 SYDVKM. V gave up 5 bases and J gave up 6 bases, with 14 bases separating them. The CDR3 here is CASSPRTASQPQHF. The CDR3 region has the DNA TGTGCCAGCAGTCCGAGGACAGCCAGTCAGCCCCAGCATTTT.

The chain links TRBV28 to TRBJ2-1; 13 nucleotides line up with TRBD2. V shed 5 bases and J 5 bases; nucleotides not matched to a gene: 6. The CDR3 runs to 16 residues. CDR1 and CDR2 (germline): MDHEN, SYDVKM. The DNA for the CDR3 is TGTGCCAGCAGTAGGACTAGCGGGAGCAGCAACAATGAGCAGTTCTTC. Translation gives CASSRTSGSSNNEQFF.

J is TRBJ2-1 and V is TRBV27; D is perhaps TRBD2 (5 bases). CDR1 is MNHEY, CDR2 SMNVEV, per germline (reference sequence). V lost 4 bases and J lost 10, with 17 bases in between. There are 14 residues in the CDR3. The DNA of the CDR3 is TGTGCCAGCAGTTCCCCTCTAGCTCCTAAAGAGCAGTTCTTC. As protein: CASSSPLAPKEQFF.

About this clone itself: Its ends do not fully match the called genes, so a read error is possible. The chain uses TRBV6-5 and TRBJ1-2, with D possibly matching TRBD1 (6 bases). In germline, CDR1 is MNHEY, CDR2 SVGAGI. The CDR3 runs to 13 residues. The CDR3 DNA is TGTGCCAGCAGTTACCCCGACAGGTCCCTTCTCGAATTC. Translation: CASSYPDRSLLEF.

The chain joins TRBV12-2 to TRBJ2-1; the table's D call, TRBD2, was not checked against the DNA. TRBV12-2 is designated a pseudogene. CDR3 length: 16 residues. This chain's CDR3 is CASRRGCGLAYNEQFF. Written as DNA, the CDR3 is TGTGCAAGTCGCCGAGGGTGCGGACTAGCGTACAATGAGCAGTTCTTC.

This clone was found once. This sequence joins TRBV12-2 and TRBJ2-7. TRBV12-2 represents a pseudogene. This CDR3 comprises 12 residues. Here the CDR3 DNA reads TGTGCAAGTCGCTCAATCCTTTACGAGCAGTACTTC. Translation gives CASRSILYEQYF.

This chain links TRBV5-1 with TRBJ2-7; 11 bases are a match to TRBD1. The trim removed 5 bases at V and 1 base at J, leaving 11 bases unmatched. Germline V gene data show CDR1 as SGHRS and CDR2 as YFSETQ. The CDR3 loop spans 17 amino acids. The CDR3: CASRVGQGAITSYEQYF. In DNA form, the CDR3 reads TGCGCCAGCAGGGTTGGACAGGGGGCGATTACTTCCTACGAGCAGTACTTC.

The chain carries TRBV19 and TRBJ1-5; 12 positions agree with TRBD1. In germline, CDR1 is LNHDA, CDR2 SQIVND (reference sequence). V shed 5 bases, J shed 3 bases, and the junction held 11 bases outside the gene matches. The CDR3 has 18 residues. The CDR3 DNA follows: TGTGCCAGTAGTCTAAGGGGACAGGGGGCCACTAACAATCAGCCCCAGCATTTT. This codes for CASSLRGQGATNNQPQHF.